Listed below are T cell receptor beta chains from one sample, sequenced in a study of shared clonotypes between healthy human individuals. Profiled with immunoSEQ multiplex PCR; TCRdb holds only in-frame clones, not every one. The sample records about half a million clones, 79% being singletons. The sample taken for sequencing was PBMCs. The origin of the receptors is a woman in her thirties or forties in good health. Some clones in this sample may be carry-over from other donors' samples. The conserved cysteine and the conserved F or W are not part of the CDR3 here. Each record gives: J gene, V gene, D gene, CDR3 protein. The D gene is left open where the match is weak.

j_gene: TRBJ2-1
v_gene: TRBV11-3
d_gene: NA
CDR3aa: ASSPGGLSYNEQF

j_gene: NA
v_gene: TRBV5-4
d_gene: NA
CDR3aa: ASSFGFEQY

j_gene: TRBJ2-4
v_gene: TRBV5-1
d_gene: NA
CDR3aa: ASSPLDSLNIQY

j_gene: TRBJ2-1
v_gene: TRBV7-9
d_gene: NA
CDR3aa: ASSLTVYNEQF

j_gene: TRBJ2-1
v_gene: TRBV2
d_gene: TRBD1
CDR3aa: ASSWDRGYEQF

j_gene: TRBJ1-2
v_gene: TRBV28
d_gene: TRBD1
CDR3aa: ASSLQGAGGYT

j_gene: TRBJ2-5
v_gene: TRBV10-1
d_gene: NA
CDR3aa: ASSLDVSRETQY

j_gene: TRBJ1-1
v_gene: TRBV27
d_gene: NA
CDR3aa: ASRATVQNTEAF

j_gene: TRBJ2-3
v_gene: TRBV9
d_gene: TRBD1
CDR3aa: ASSVLTGLSTDTQY

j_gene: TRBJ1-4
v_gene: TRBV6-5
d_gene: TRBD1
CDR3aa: ASSYGQGALEKLF